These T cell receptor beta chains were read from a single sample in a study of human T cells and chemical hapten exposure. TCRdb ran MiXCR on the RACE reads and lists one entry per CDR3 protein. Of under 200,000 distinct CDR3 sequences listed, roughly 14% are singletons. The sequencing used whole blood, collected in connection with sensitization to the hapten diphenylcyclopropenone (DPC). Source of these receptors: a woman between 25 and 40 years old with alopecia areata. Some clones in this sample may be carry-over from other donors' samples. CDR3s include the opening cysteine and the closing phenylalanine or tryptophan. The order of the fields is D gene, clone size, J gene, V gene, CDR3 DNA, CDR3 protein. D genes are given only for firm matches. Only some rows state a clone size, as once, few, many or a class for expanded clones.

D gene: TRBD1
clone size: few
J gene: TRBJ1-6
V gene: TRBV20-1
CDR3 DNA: TGCAGCCTGGGGACAGTGGGGAGCTCACCCCTCCACTTT
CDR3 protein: CSLGTVGSSPLHF

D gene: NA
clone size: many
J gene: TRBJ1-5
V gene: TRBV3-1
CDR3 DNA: TGTGCCAGCAGCCAATCCCGAAGTAACGGAAATCAGCCCCAGCATTTT
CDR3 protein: CASSQSRSNGNQPQHF

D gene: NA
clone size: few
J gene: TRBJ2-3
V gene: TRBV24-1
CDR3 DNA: TGTGCCACCAGTGACCCGAGACTCCCCACAGATACGCAGTATTTT
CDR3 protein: CATSDPRLPTDTQYF

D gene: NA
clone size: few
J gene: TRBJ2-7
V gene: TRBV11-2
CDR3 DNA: TGTGCCAGCAGCCCGAACAGAAATAGCTACGAGCAGTACTTC
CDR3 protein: CASSPNRNSYEQYF

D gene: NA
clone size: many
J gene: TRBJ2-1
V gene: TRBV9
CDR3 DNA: TGTGCCAGCACCCCAGGACTCTCTTTGGATGAGCAGTTCTTC
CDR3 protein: CASTPGLSLDEQFF

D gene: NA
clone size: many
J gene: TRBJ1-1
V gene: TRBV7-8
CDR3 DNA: TGTGCCAGCAGCTTAATAGGGGGGGCTCGGGCTGAAGCTTTCTTT
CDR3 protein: CASSLIGGARAEAFF

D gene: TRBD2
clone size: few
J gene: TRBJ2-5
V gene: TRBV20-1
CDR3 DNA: TGCAGTGCTACCGTCCTCGGGGGGAAAGAGACCCAGTACTTC
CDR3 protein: CSATVLGGKETQYF

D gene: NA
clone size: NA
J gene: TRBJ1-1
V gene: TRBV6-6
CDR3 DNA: TGTGCCAGCAGTCCCGAACGGCAGAACACTGAAGCTTTCTTT
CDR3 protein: CASSPERQNTEAFF

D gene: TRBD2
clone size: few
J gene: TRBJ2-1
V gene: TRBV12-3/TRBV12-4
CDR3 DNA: TGTGCCAGCAGTTTCGGACTAGCGGGAGCTGGGTACAATGAGCAGTTCTTC
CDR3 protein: CASSFGLAGAGYNEQFF

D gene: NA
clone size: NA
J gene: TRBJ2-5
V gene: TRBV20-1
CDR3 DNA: TGCAGTGCTAGAGAGGTGGTGGGCGGAGTCCAAGAGACCCAGTACTTC
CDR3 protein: CSAREVVGGVQETQYF

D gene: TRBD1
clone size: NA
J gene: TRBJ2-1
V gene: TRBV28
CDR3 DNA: TGTGCCAGCAGTCCCGACAGGGGTGGCCTCTACAATGAGCAGTTCTTC
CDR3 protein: CASSPDRGGLYNEQFF

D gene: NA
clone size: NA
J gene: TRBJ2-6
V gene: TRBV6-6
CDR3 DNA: TGTGCCAGCAGAGATAACTCTGGGGCCAACGTCCTGACTTTC
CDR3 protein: CASRDNSGANVLTF

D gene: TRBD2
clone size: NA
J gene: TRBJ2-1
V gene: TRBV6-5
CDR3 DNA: TGTGCCAGCAGTTCCTCAGCGGGAGGGCCAGGAGAGCAGTTCTTC
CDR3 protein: CASSSSAGGPGEQFF

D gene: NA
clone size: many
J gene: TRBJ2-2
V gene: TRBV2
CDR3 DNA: TGTGCCAGCAATTCGGGAGCGAACACCGGGGAGCTGTTTTTT
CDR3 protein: CASNSGANTGELFF

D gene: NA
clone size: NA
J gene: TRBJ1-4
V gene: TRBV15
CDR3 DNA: TGTGCCACCAGCAGAGGAATCGTCCAAAATGAAAAACTGTTTTTT
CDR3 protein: CATSRGIVQNEKLFF

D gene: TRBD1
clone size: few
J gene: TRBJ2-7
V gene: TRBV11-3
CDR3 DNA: TGTGCCAGCAGCTTAGGGGGTCGGACAGGGGCCCACGAGCAGTACTTC
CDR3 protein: CASSLGGRTGAHEQYF

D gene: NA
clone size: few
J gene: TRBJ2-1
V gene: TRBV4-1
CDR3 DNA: TGCGCCAGCAGCCAACGCCTTGAGGAGGGGGCTCGGTACAATGAGCAGTTCTTC
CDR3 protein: CASSQRLEEGARYNEQFF

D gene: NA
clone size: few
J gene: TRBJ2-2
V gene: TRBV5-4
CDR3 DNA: TGTGCCAGCACCAGGACCGACACCGGGGAGCTGTTTTTT
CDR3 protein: CASTRTDTGELFF